Below, 16 T cell receptor beta chains from the same sample are listed, as sequenced in a study of sequential checkpoint blockade in melanoma. Treatment noted: randomized to nivolumab then ipilimumab (arm A) or the reverse (arm B). The assay was immunoSEQ multiplex PCR, and TCRdb's table has in-frame clones only and misses some. Of fewer than 3,000 clones listed, just under 20% were seen once; the top ten hold about 14%. Sample: tumor tissue (inferred from file names), taken from a patient given nivolumab and ipilimumab in sequence. Receptor source: a human donor with melanoma.

The rearrangement uses TRBV6-8 and TRBJ1-6, with D tentatively TRBD1 (6 bases). Germline V gives CDR1 MNHGY, CDR2 SAAAGT. The V end lost 5 bases, the J end lost 10 bases, and 12 bases lay between the germline ends. The CDR3 is 13 amino acids. The CDR3 here is CASSPGAESPLHF. CDR3 nucleotide sequence: TGTGCCAGCAGTCCGGGGGCAGAGTCACCCCTCCACTTT.

This clone was detected a few times. V gene TRBV6-8 combines with J gene TRBJ2-1; tentatively, D is TRBD1 (5 bases). In germline, CDR1 is MNHGY, CDR2 SAAAGT. Trimming stripped 0 bases from V and 5 bases from J, with 11 bases between. CDR3 length: 15 amino acids. The CDR3, as DNA: TGTGCCAGCAGTTACTCTGGCCAGGGAAACAATGAGCAGTTCTTC. Translation gives CASSYSGQGNNEQFF.

In its sample, this clone was seen a few times. The gene calls are TRBV6-8 and TRBJ1-4; D gene ambiguous. Germline CDR1 reads MNHGY; CDR2 reads SAAAGT. The germline V and J ends were trimmed by 5 bases and 7 bases, with 20 bases remaining between them. The CDR3 covers 16 residues. CDR3 residues: CASSDRAFGRSEKLFF. The CDR3 DNA reads TGTGCCAGCAGTGACCGGGCCTTTGGTAGAAGTGAAAAACTGTTTTTT.

This chain joins TRBV30 and TRBJ1-1, with D perhaps TRBD1 (5 bases). There are 13 residues in the CDR3. V lost 7 bases to trimming and J lost 5 bases, with 17 bases between them. CDR1 and CDR2 from the germline V gene are GTSNPN and SVGIG (reference sequence). CDR3: CASSGIGRTEAFF. The CDR3 DNA reads as TGTGCCTCCTCAGGGATTGGACGGACTGAAGCTTTCTTT. Supplemented by reference TRBV30 and TRBJ1-1, the full variable domain reads SQTIHQWPATLVQPVGSPLSLECTVEGTSNPNLYWYRQAAGRGLQLLFYSVGIGQISSEVPQNLSASRPQDRQFILSSKKLLLSDSGFYLCASSGIGRTEAFFGQGTRLTVV.

This clone qualifies as medium-sized. This sequence joins TRBV6-8 and TRBJ2-1, with 9 bases aligning to TRBD2. The CDR3 length is 16 residues. The germline CDR1 and CDR2 sequences are MNHGY and SAAAGT. Losses at the gene ends were 2 bases for V and 4 bases for J; bases not matched to a gene: 6. As DNA, the CDR3 is TGTGCCAGCAGTTACGAGCGGGGGGCCTCATACAATGAGCAGTTCTTC. Protein: CASSYERGASYNEQFF.

This clone was seen more than once but under ten times. The CDR3 DNA reads TGTGCCAGCAACCCATTTGGGTCCTACAATGAGCAGTTCTTC. This encodes CASNPFGSYNEQFF. The V call is TRBV6-8, the J call TRBJ2-1; no definite D call. From germline, CDR1 is MNHGY and CDR2 SAAAGT. The CDR3 sequence is 14 residues long. Trimming left V 7 bases short and J 1 base short, with 11 bases between.

The gene calls are TRBV11-3 and TRBJ2-3; possible D gene TRBD1, 6 bases. The V end was cut by 5 bases, the J end by 3 bases, with 12 bases between. This CDR3 spans 14 amino acids. Germline CDR1 is SGHNT and CDR2 is YENEEA. In nucleotides, the CDR3 is TGTGCCAGCAGCATACAGGGAGTTACAGATACGCAGTATTTT. Translated: CASSIQGVTDTQYF. Full variable domain (rest looked up from reference TRBV11-3 and TRBJ2-3): EAGVVQSPRYKIIEKKQPVAFWCNPISGHNTLYWYLQNLGQGPELLIRYENEEAVDDSQLPKDRFSAERLKGVDSTLKIQPAELGDSAVYLCASSIQGVTDTQYFGPGTRLTVL.

V gene TRBV2 combines with J gene TRBJ1-6; TRBD1 might be the D (5 bases). CDR3 length: 14 residues. Trimming took off 0 bases at V and 9 bases at J, with 9 bases between the two ends. CDR1 and CDR2 from the germline V gene are SNHLY and FYNNEI. The CDR3 protein is CASSEAVRGSPLHF. CDR3 nucleotide sequence: TGTGCCAGCAGTGAAGCGGTAAGGGGTTCACCCCTCCACTTT.

This clone came up a few times. This rearrangement joins TRBV10-2 to TRBJ1-5; 8 bases fit TRBD1. The CDR3 consists of 12 residues. Germline trimming cut 10 bases from V and 6 bases from J; bases unmatched to any gene: 5. Germline loops: CDR1 WSHSY, CDR2 SAAADI. This CDR3 reads CATLDRGQPQHF. The CDR3, as DNA: TGCGCCACCCTAGACAGGGGTCAGCCCCAGCATTTT.

This clone was seen only a few times. V is TRBV1 and J is TRBJ2-2; the D call in the table, TRBD2, was not verified against the DNA. TRBV1 is a pseudogene. This CDR3 contains 17 residues. The CDR3 region is CASSQVSGSRGAGELFF. In nucleotides, the CDR3 is TGCGCCAGCAGCCAAGTTAGCGGGTCCCGAGGGGCCGGGGAGCTGTTTTTT.

This clone occurred many times. The J gene is TRBJ1-5, the V gene TRBV11-3; a weak D match, TRBD1 (6 bases). V was trimmed by 4 bases and J by 2 bases, leaving 18 bases between them. Germline V CDR1 and CDR2: SGHNT, YENEEA. This CDR3 contains 17 residues. The CDR3 loop is CASSSLLGGAGNQPQHF. The DNA for the CDR3 is TGTGCCAGCAGCTCCCTCCTCGGGGGCGCGGGCAATCAGCCCCAGCATTTT. Looking up the rest from reference TRBV11-3 and TRBJ1-5 gives the full variable domain: EAGVVQSPRYKIIEKKQPVAFWCNPISGHNTLYWYLQNLGQGPELLIRYENEEAVDDSQLPKDRFSAERLKGVDSTLKIQPAELGDSAVYLCASSSLLGGAGNQPQHFGDGTRLSIL.

The chain couples TRBV11-3 to TRBJ2-7; 7 bases line up with TRBD1. CDR3 length equals 14 residues. With V trimmed by 5 bases and J by 3 bases, 7 bases remained unmatched. CDR1 and CDR2 (germline): SGHNT, YENEEA. In nucleotides, the CDR3 is TGTGCCAGCAGCGCGACAGGGTCCTTCTACGAGCAGTACTTC. Its protein product is CASSATGSFYEQYF.

By share, this clone ranks as medium-sized (0.01 to 0.1%). The gene calls are TRBV11-3 and TRBJ2-5, with 9 positions matching TRBD2. CDR3 size: 15 residues. CDR1 is SGHNT and CDR2 is YENEEA in the germline V gene. The V gene end was trimmed by 5 bases and the J gene end by 3 bases; junction bases not matched to a gene: 7. The CDR3 spells CASSPGTSSEETQYF. CDR3 nucleotides: TGTGCCAGCAGCCCCGGGACTAGCTCAGAAGAGACCCAGTACTTC.

The chain carries TRBV4-1 and TRBJ1-4; D unresolved. The CDR3 length is 14 residues. CDR1 MGHRA and CDR2 YSYEKL come from the germline V gene. V was trimmed by 2 bases and J by 3 bases, leaving 7 bases between them. In DNA form, the CDR3 reads TGCGCCAGCAGCCAATGGAGGGCTAATGAAAAACTGTTTTTT. Amino acids: CASSQWRANEKLFF.

In this sample, this clone turned up many times. The CDR3 DNA reads TGTGCCAGCAGGGCGGTATATAGCAATCAGCCCCAGCATTTT. Translated, it gives CASRAVYSNQPQHF. The chain employs TRBV9 and TRBJ1-5, with D unclear. The germline CDR1 and CDR2 sequences are SGDLS and YYNGEE. The CDR3 runs to 14 residues. V lost 5 bases to trimming and J lost 0 bases, with 9 bases between them. Full variable domain (outside the CDR3, taken from reference TRBV9 and TRBJ1-5): DSGVTQTPKHLITATGQRVTLRCSPRSGDLSVYWYQQSLDQGLQFLIQYYNGEERAKGNILERFSAQQFPDLHSELNLSSLELGDSALYFCASRAVYSNQPQHFGDGTRLSIL.

This chain connects TRBV28 to TRBJ1-5; a weak D match, TRBD1 (6 bases). There are 14 residues in the CDR3. Deletions cut 2 bases from V and 6 bases from J, with 11 bases between. The germline V gene encodes CDR1 MDHEN and CDR2 SYDVKM. The CDR3 bases are TGTGCCAGCAGTTTAAGAGGGGGGGGTCAGCCCCAGCATTTT. This sequence encodes CASSLRGGGQPQHF. Using reference TRBV28 and TRBJ1-5 for the parts outside the CDR3, the full variable domain is DVKVTQSSRYLVKRTGEKVFLECVQDMDHENMFWYRQDPGLGLRLIYFSYDVKMKEKGDIPEGYSVSREKKERFSLILESASTNQTSMYLCASSLRGGGQPQHFGDGTRLSIL.